These T cell receptor beta chains were read from a single sample in a study of beta chain features in type 1 diabetes. Some clones are missing from TCRdb's copy, which holds only in-frame ones; the method was immunoSEQ multiplex PCR. The table records 35,000 to 50,000 clones, about 50% of them present only once. The sample comprised stem cell memory CD4+ T cells from blood. These receptors were obtained from a woman under 40 in good health. The CDR3 runs from the conserved cysteine through the conserved F or W. D genes are given only for firm matches. Clone size is shown for a subset of rows, as once, few, many or a class of expanded clone.

D: -; size: few; V: TRBV28; J: TRBJ2-7; CDR3: CASSLPGGSGPYEQYF; DNA: TGTGCCAGCAGTCTCCCCGGCGGTAGCGGCCCCTACGAGCAGTACTTC
D: TRBD2; size: -; V: TRBV11-2; J: TRBJ2-1; CDR3: CASSLALTSPQFF; DNA: TGTGCCAGCAGCTTAGCTTTGACTAGCCCTCAGTTCTTC
D: TRBD1; size: -; V: TRBV9; J: TRBJ2-2; CDR3: CASSVAIQGADGELFF; DNA: TGTGCCAGCAGCGTAGCAATCCAGGGGGCAGACGGGGAGCTGTTTTTT
D: -; size: -; V: TRBV29-1; J: TRBJ1-2; CDR3: CSVAEGLNYGYTF; DNA: TGCAGCGTTGCGGAGGGGTTAAACTATGGCTACACCTTC
D: TRBD1; size: few; V: TRBV28; J: TRBJ2-1; CDR3: CASSPGQGVSYEQFF; DNA: TGTGCCAGCAGCCCGGGACAGGGGGTAAGCTATGAGCAGTTCTTC
D: -; size: -; V: TRBV18; J: TRBJ2-3; CDR3: CASSDMQTPADTQYF; DNA: TGTGCCAGCTCAGACATGCAAACCCCGGCAGATACGCAGTATTTT
D: -; size: few; V: TRBV9; J: TRBJ2-2; CDR3: CASSVVSRGSTGELFF; DNA: TGTGCCAGCAGCGTAGTATCTCGGGGGTCCACCGGGGAGCTGTTTTTT
D: TRBD1; size: -; V: TRBV5-4; J: TRBJ2-4; CDR3: CASSSYSTGAKNIQYF; DNA: TGTGCCAGCAGCTCCTACTCGACAGGGGCCAAAAACATTCAGTACTTC
D: -; size: once; V: TRBV30; J: TRBJ2-2; CDR3: CAWSHFLTESTGELFF; DNA: TGTGCCTGGAGTCATTTCCTGACAGAGAGCACCGGGGAGCTGTTTTTT
D: TRBD1; size: few; V: TRBV6-5; J: TRBJ2-7; CDR3: CASSTGTAYEQYF; DNA: TGTGCCAGCAGTACCGGGACAGCATACGAGCAGTACTTC
D: TRBD1; size: few; V: TRBV7-2; J: TRBJ1-2; CDR3: CASSGTGDYGYTF; DNA: TGTGCCAGCAGCGGGACAGGGGACTATGGCTACACCTTC
D: TRBD2; size: -; V: TRBV19; J: TRBJ2-7; CDR3: CASTKQAGGSYEQYF; DNA: TGTGCCAGTACCAAACAAGCGGGAGGATCCTACGAGCAGTACTTC
D: TRBD1; size: -; V: TRBV28; J: TRBJ2-7; CDR3: CASSLFTGGLNEQYF; DNA: TGTGCCAGCAGTTTATTCACAGGGGGCCTCAACGAGCAGTACTTC
D: TRBD2; size: -; V: TRBV5-1; J: TRBJ2-1; CDR3: CASSLGLAGGPTMNEQFF; DNA: TGCGCCAGCAGCTTGGGACTAGCGGGAGGGCCGACCATGAATGAGCAGTTCTTC
D: TRBD1; size: few; V: TRBV5-1; J: TRBJ2-5; CDR3: CASSPSGTGGETQYF; DNA: TGCGCCAGCAGCCCATCCGGGACAGGGGGAGAGACCCAGTACTTC
D: TRBD1; size: -; V: TRBV28; J: TRBJ2-7; CDR3: CASRDRREQYF; DNA: TGTGCCAGCAGGGACAGGCGCGAGCAGTACTTC
D: -; size: -; V: TRBV12-5; J: TRBJ1-1; CDR3: CASGSSFSEAFF; DNA: TGTGCTAGTGGTTCCTCCTTTAGTGAAGCTTTCTTT
D: TRBD2; size: -; V: TRBV7-3; J: TRBJ2-2; CDR3: CASSDLSSGTGELFF; DNA: TGTGCCAGCTCAGACCTTTCTAGCGGCACCGGGGAGCTGTTTTTT
D: TRBD1; size: -; V: TRBV28; J: TRBJ2-7; CDR3: CASSFPGGQGYEQYF; DNA: TGTGCCAGCAGTTTCCCAGGGGGACAGGGCTACGAGCAGTACTTC
D: TRBD1; size: -; V: TRBV14; J: TRBJ2-5; CDR3: CASSHRTGAKETQYF; DNA: TGTGCCAGCAGCCACCGGACAGGGGCAAAAGAGACCCAGTACTTC
D: TRBD2; size: -; V: TRBV7-2; J: TRBJ2-2; CDR3: CASNPSSGSTPVELFF; DNA: TGTGCCAGCAACCCCTCTAGCGGGAGTACACCGGTGGAGCTGTTTTTT
D: TRBD2; size: -; V: TRBV29-1; J: TRBJ2-5; CDR3: CSVTKRGEWSEQYF; DNA: TGCAGCGTTACAAAGCGGGGGGAGTGGAGTGAGCAGTACTTC
D: -; size: -; V: TRBV14; J: TRBJ2-5; CDR3: CASSLHPGGQETQYF; DNA: TGTGCCAGCAGCCTCCATCCCGGGGGTCAAGAGACCCAGTACTTC
D: TRBD2; size: -; V: TRBV29-1; J: TRBJ2-2; CDR3: CSVIGTSGPPAGELFF; DNA: TGCAGCGTCATTGGGACTAGCGGGCCCCCGGCCGGGGAGCTGTTTTTT
D: -; size: few; V: TRBV5-1; J: TRBJ2-1; CDR3: CASSFRVTRVSNNEQFF; DNA: TGCGCCAGCAGCTTCAGGGTAACCCGGGTCTCCAACAATGAGCAGTTCTTC
D: TRBD1; size: -; V: TRBV4-1; J: TRBJ2-7; CDR3: CASSQARSRDRDPYEQYF; DNA: TGCGCCAGCAGCCAAGCCCGTTCTCGGGACAGGGATCCCTACGAGCAGTACTTC
D: -; size: -; V: TRBV25-1; J: TRBJ1-4; CDR3: CASSLKQGWNEKLFF; DNA: TGTGCCAGCAGTCTTAAACAGGGTTGGAATGAAAAACTGTTTTTT
D: TRBD2; size: few; V: TRBV11-1; J: TRBJ2-5; CDR3: CASSLVTGGEETQYF; DNA: TGTGCCAGCAGCTTAGTCACGGGAGGTGAAGAGACCCAGTACTTC
D: -; size: -; V: TRBV27; J: TRBJ2-2; CDR3: CASSTSRLNTGELFF; DNA: TGTGCCAGCAGTACTAGCCGCCTGAACACCGGGGAGCTGTTTTTT
D: -; size: few; V: TRBV30; J: TRBJ2-7; CDR3: CAWKAFQSQYEQYF; DNA: TGTGCCTGGAAAGCGTTTCAATCCCAATACGAGCAGTACTTC
D: -; size: few; V: TRBV19; J: TRBJ2-1; CDR3: CASSIGRGNEQFF; DNA: TGTGCCAGTAGTATCGGCAGGGGTAATGAGCAGTTCTTC
D: TRBD1; size: -; V: TRBV18; J: TRBJ1-1; CDR3: CASSQGQGNTEAFF; DNA: TGTGCCAGCTCACAGGGACAGGGGAACACTGAAGCTTTCTTT
D: -; size: few; V: TRBV4-3; J: TRBJ1-5; CDR3: CASSQDLGDWSNQPQHF; DNA: TGCGCCAGCAGCCAAGATTTAGGGGATTGGAGCAATCAGCCCCAGCATTTT
D: TRBD2; size: -; V: TRBV19; J: TRBJ2-1; CDR3: CASSAETSGRYNEQFF; DNA: TGTGCCAGTAGTGCCGAGACTAGCGGGAGGTACAATGAGCAGTTCTTC
D: -; size: few; V: TRBV7-2; J: TRBJ2-3; CDR3: CASSLYTDTQYF; DNA: TGTGCCAGCAGCTTATACACAGATACGCAGTATTTT
D: TRBD1; size: few; V: TRBV6-5; J: TRBJ1-5; CDR3: CASGGQGGQPQHF; DNA: TGTGCCAGCGGAGGACAGGGCGGTCAGCCCCAGCATTTT
D: -; size: -; V: TRBV9; J: TRBJ2-5; CDR3: CASSVSQGGETQYF; DNA: TGTGCCAGCAGCGTAAGTCAGGGAGGCGAGACCCAGTACTTC
D: -; size: -; V: TRBV29-1; J: TRBJ1-2; CDR3: CSAGGGANYGYTF; DNA: TGCAGCGCCGGAGGGGGGGCCAACTATGGCTACACCTTC
D: -; size: -; V: TRBV7-2; J: TRBJ2-1; CDR3: CASSWTLDRNEQFF; DNA: TGTGCCAGCAGCTGGACACTAGACAGGAATGAGCAGTTCTTC
D: -; size: -; V: TRBV7-3; J: TRBJ2-6; CDR3: CASSLRAGEFSGANVLTF; DNA: TGTGCCAGCAGCTTACGGGCAGGGGAATTCTCTGGGGCCAACGTCCTGACTTTC